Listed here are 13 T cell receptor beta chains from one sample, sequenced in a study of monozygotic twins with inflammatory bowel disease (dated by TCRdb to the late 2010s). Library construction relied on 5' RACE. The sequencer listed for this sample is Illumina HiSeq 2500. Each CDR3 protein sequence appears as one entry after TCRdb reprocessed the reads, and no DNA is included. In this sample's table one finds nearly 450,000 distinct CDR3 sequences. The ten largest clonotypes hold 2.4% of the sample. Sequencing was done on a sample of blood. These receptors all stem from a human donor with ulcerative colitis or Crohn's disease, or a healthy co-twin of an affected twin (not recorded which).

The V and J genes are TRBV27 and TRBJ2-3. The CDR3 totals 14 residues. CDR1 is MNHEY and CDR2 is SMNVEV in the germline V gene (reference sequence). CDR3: CASSLLVTSDTQYF.

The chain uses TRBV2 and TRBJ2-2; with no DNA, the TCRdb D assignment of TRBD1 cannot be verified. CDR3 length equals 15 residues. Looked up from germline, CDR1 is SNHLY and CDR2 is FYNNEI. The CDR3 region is CASRPGTGLTGELFF.

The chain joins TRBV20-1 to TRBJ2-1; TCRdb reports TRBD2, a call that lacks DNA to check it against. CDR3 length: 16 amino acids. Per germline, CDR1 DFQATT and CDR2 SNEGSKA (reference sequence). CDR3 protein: CSAGRAGGSSYNEQFF.

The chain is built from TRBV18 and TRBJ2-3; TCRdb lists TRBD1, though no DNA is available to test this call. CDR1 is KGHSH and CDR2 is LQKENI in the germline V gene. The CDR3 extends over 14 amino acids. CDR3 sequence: CASSPPTGEDTQYF.

CDR3 protein: CAASHSYEQYF. This chain links TRBV10-3 with TRBJ2-7. The length of the CDR3 is 11 residues. CDR1 and CDR2 from the germline V gene are ENHRY and SYGVKD.

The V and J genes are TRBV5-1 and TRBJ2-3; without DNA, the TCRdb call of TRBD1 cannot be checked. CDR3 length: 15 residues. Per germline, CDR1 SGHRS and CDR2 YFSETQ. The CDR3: CASSVGGALGDTQYF.

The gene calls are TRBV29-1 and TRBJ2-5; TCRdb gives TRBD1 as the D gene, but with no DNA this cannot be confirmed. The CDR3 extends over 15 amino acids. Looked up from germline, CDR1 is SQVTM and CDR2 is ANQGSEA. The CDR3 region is CSVEQNRAAGETQYF.

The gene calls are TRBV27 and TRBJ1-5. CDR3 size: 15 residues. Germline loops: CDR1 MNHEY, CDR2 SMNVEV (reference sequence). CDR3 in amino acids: CASSLSRDSNQPQHF.

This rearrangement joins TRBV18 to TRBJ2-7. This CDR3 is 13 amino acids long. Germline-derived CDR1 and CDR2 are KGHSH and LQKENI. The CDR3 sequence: CASSPPTVYEQYF.

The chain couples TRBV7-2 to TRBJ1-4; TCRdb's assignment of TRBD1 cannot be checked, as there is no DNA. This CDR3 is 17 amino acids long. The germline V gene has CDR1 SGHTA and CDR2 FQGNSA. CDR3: CASSSDGTAATNEKLFF.

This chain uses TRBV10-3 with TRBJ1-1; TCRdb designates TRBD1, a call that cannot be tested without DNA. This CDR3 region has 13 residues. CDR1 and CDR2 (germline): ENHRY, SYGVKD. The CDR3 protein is CAIRGARSTEAFF.

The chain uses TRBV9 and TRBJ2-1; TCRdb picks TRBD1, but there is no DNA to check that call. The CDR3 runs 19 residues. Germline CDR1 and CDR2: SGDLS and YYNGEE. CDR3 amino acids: CASSPRSAGGKVSYNEQFF.

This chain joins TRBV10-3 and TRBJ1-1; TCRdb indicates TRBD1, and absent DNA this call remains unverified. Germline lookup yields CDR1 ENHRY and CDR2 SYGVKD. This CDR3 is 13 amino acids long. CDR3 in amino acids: CAIKGQGNTEAFF.